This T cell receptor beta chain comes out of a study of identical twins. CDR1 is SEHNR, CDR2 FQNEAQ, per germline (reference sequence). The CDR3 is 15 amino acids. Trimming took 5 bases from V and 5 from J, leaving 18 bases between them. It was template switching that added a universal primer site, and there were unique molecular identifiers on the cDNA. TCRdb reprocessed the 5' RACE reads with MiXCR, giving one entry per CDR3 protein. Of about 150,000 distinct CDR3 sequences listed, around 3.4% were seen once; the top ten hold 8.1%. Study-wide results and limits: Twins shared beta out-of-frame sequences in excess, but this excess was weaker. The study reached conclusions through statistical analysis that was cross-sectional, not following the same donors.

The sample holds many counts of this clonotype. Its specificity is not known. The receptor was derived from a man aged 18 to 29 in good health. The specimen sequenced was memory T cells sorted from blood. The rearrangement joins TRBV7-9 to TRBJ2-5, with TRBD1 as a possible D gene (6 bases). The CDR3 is CASSQNRLRGETQYF. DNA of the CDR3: TGTGCCAGCAGCCAAAACCGCCTGAGGGGGGAGACCCAGTACTTC. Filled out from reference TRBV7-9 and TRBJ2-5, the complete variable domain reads DTGVSQNPRHKITKRGQNVTFRCDPISEHNRLYWYRQTLGQGPEFLTYFQNEAQLEKSRLLSDRFSAERPKGSFSTLEIQRTEQGDSAMYLCASSQNRLRGETQYFGPGTRLLVL.